This is a list of T cell receptor beta chains from one sample in a study of T cells in Graves' hyperthyroidism and ophthalmopathy. TCRdb re-derived calls from the multiplex PCR reads in MiXCR, one entry per CDR3 protein. The data show about 600,000 distinct CDR3 sequences, 13% to 15% seen once. Sequenced input: blood. Receptor source: a woman between 45 and 65 years old with Graves' ophthalmopathy. CDR3s include the opening cysteine and the closing phenylalanine or tryptophan. A D gene is named only where the DNA matches it firmly. Not every row has a clone size; where given, it reads once, few, many or a size class.

CDR3aa	CDR3nt	abundance	v_gene	j_gene	d_gene
CASRRTGSTGELFF	TGTGCCAGCAGGCGGACAGGGAGCACCGGGGAGCTGTTTTTT	NA	TRBV28	TRBJ2-2	TRBD1
CASSPIDTNYGYTF	TGTGCCAGCAGCCCAATTGACACGAACTATGGCTACACCTTC	NA	TRBV14	TRBJ1-2	NA
CASSRQGGLGEQFF	TGTGCCAGCAGCAGACAGGGAGGGCTGGGTGAGCAGTTCTTC	NA	TRBV2	TRBJ2-1	NA
CASTLGAGSTDTQYF	TGTGCCAGTACCTTGGGAGCGGGGAGCACAGATACGCAGTATTTT	many	TRBV12-3/TRBV12-4	TRBJ2-3	TRBD2
CASSLAGVRDEQYF	TGTGCCAGCAGTTTAGCGGGAGTACGGGACGAGCAGTACTTC	few	TRBV27	TRBJ2-7	TRBD2
CASSGGNQPQHF	TGTGCCAGCAGCGGAGGCAATCAGCCCCAGCATTTT	many	TRBV7-9	TRBJ1-5	NA
CALTGSYEQHF	TGTGCCTTAACAGGGTCCTACGAGCAGCACTTC	NA	TRBV30	TRBJ2-7	NA
CASSSPSHPETQYF	TGTGCCAGCAGCTCCCCTAGTCATCCAGAGACCCAGTACTTC	many	TRBV7-9	TRBJ2-5	NA
CASSAVAGVGAYEQYF	TGTGCCAGCAGTGCCGTAGCGGGAGTCGGGGCCTACGAGCAGTACTTC	many	TRBV2	TRBJ2-7	TRBD2
CAWSFTGGKGSPPHF	TGTGCCTGGAGCTTCACAGGGGGCAAAGGTTCACCCCCCCACTTT	NA	TRBV30	TRBJ1-6	TRBD1
CASSYEGVISGNTIYF	TGTGCCAGCAGTTACGAGGGCGTAATCTCTGGAAACACCATATATTTT	NA	TRBV6-2/TRBV6-3	TRBJ1-3	NA
CASSRGQNYEQYF	TGTGCCAGCAGCCGGGGACAAAATTACGAGCAGTACTTC	many	TRBV11-2	TRBJ2-7	NA
CASSFRVLANQPQHF	TGTGCCAGCAGTTTCCGCGTTTTAGCCAATCAGCCCCAGCATTTT	many	TRBV28	TRBJ1-5	NA
CASRKGTGGNQPQHF	TGTGCCAGCAGGAAAGGGACAGGGGGAAATCAGCCCCAGCATTTT	many	TRBV2	TRBJ1-5	TRBD1
CASSQEQGGADPSTNEKLFF	TGTGCCAGCAGCCAAGAACAGGGTGGCGCGGACCCATCAACTAATGAAAAACTGTTTTTT	many	TRBV3-1	TRBJ1-4	NA
CASSRQDWDTGELFF	TGTGCCAGCAGCCGACAGGATTGGGACACCGGGGAGCTGTTTTTT	NA	TRBV7-8	TRBJ2-2	NA